The rows below give T cell receptor beta chains drawn from one sample of a study of cytomegalovirus exposure and HLA in healthy donors. The data were produced by immunoSEQ multiplex PCR, yet TCRdb's version contains in-frame clones alone and is incomplete. The data hold 110,000 to 150,000 clones, with roughly 80% observed a single time. Sequencing input: PBMCs. Source of these receptors: a woman in her 40s in good health and CMV-seronegative. Both conserved end residues are part of each CDR3. D genes are given only for firm matches. Expanded clones are given a class, and other clones once, few, many or no size at all.

CDR3aa | CDR3nt | j_gene | v_gene | abundance | d_gene
CASRGGVEEKLFF | TGTGCCAGTAGGGGGGGAGTGGAAGAAAAACTGTTTTTT | TRBJ1-4 | TRBV19 | few | -
CACHPDSSLDSPLHF | TGTGCCTGCCATCCGGACAGTTCTTTGGATTCACCCCTCCACTTT | TRBJ1-6 | TRBV30 | - | -
CASSKGQGTTEAFF | TGTGCCAGTAGTAAGGGACAGGGCACCACTGAAGCTTTCTTT | TRBJ1-1 | TRBV19 | - | TRBD1
CAINEGQGAYEQYF | TGTGCCATCAACGAGGGACAGGGGGCCTACGAGCAGTACTTC | TRBJ2-7 | TRBV10-3 | - | TRBD1
CASSLDVQAGELFF | TGCGCCAGCAGCTTGGATGTGCAGGCCGGGGAGCTGTTTTTT | TRBJ2-2 | TRBV5-1 | - | -
CATRDSSYNSPLHF | TGTGCCACCCGGGACAGCTCCTATAATTCACCCCTCCACTTT | TRBJ1-6 | TRBV10-3 | few | TRBD1
CASATGIRGFSNQPQHF | TGTGCCAGCGCTACGGGGATTCGAGGGTTTAGCAATCAGCCCCAGCATTTT | TRBJ1-5 | TRBV19 | - | -
CASTGAVSNYGYTF | TGTGCCAGTACAGGGGCCGTCTCTAACTATGGCTACACCTTC | TRBJ1-2 | TRBV19 | - | -
CASSLWAPLNTEAFF | TGTGCCAGCAGCTTATGGGCCCCCCTGAACACTGAAGCTTTCTTT | TRBJ1-1 | TRBV5-6 | - | -
CASSDLGHQPQHF | TGTGCCAGCAGTGATTTGGGGCATCAGCCCCAGCATTTT | TRBJ1-5 | TRBV2 | - | -